At least ten counts were recorded for the clone carrying this T cell receptor beta chain. What it recognizes is unknown. Unique molecular identifiers were incorporated during preparation of the TCRbeta library. TCRdb reanalysed the PCR reads using MiXCR and keeps one entry per CDR3 protein. The sample lists over 150,000 distinct CDR3 sequences, about 7% seen once, with about 5.5% in the top ten. The data were taken from a study of T-cell reconstitution after alpha-beta-depleted transplantation in children. Broader study findings: The origin of alpha-beta T cells about two months after transplant was reportedly several hundred expanded graft clones. After one year, T-cell counts and TCRbeta diversity mostly came from new T cells. TCRbeta diversity was high at day 60 in some patients (a result of surviving recipient T cells and thymic progenitors).

The CDR3 has 15 residues. V was pared by 9 bases and J by 2 bases, with 20 bases between. Germline V gene lookup returns CDR1 ENHRY and CDR2 SYGVKD. Here the sequenced sample was PBMCs, taken before TCRalphabeta/CD19-depleted stem cell transplant. The gene calls are TRBV10-3 and TRBJ2-7; D is ambiguous. This TCR came from a boy aged 2-9 years with acute lymphoblastic leukemia, due to receive a stem cell transplant. In DNA, the CDR3 is TGTGCCATTTTGAAGGACCCGGCGAGAGCCTACGAGCAGTACTTC. It specifies CAILKDPARAYEQYF.